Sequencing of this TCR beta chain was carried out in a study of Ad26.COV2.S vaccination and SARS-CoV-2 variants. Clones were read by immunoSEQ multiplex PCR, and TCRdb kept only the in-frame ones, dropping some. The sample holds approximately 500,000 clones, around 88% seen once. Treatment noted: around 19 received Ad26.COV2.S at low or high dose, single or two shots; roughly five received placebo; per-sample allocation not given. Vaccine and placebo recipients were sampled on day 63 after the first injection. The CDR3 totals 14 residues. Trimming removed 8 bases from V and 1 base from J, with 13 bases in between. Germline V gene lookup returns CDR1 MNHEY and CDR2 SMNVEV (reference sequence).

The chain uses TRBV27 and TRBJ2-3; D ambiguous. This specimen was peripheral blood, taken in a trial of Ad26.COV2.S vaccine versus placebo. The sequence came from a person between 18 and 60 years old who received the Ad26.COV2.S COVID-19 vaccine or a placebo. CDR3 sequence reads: CASGMGWGTDTQYF. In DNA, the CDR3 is TGTGCCAGCGGGATGGGATGGGGCACAGATACGCAGTATTTT.